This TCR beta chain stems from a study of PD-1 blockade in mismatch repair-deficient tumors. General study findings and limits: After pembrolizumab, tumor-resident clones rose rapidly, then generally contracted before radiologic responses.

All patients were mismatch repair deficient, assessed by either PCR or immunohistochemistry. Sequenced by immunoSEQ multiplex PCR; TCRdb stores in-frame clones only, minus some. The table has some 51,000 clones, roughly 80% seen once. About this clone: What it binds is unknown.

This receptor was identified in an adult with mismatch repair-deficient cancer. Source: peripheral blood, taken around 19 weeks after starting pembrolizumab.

The CDR3 nucleotides read TGTGCCAGCAAAACAGGGGGCCCGAATTCCGCAGATACGCAGTATTTT. Residues: CASKTGGPNSADTQYF. V gene TRBV2 combines with J gene TRBJ2-3, with 9 bases matching TRBD1. The germline V gene has CDR1 SNHLY and CDR2 FYNNEI. The junction had 12 bases not matched to a gene; V was cut back by 7 bases and J by 4 bases. The CDR3 runs 16 residues.